Shown below are 32 T cell receptor beta chains from a single sample sequenced in a study of OX40 agonist ivuxolimab in advanced cancers. Here immunoSEQ multiplex PCR was the method, and the copy in TCRdb shows in-frame clones only, minus some. In the table there are 21,000 or so clones, around 84% of which are singletons. The source material was CD4+ or CD8+ T cells sorted from blood, sampled in a trial of the OX40 agonist ivuxolimab. Receptor source: an adult with an advanced solid tumor such as melanoma, head and neck, liver or kidney cancer.

This chain links TRBV19 with TRBJ2-1; 7 bases agree with TRBD1. The CDR3 sequence is 17 residues long. Germline V gene data show CDR1 as LNHDA and CDR2 as SQIVND (reference sequence). Trimming removed 4 bases from V and 2 bases from J; junction bases left unmatched: 11. Written as DNA, the CDR3 is TGTGCCAGTAGTAGAGGCTCGGGACAGTCCCCCTACAATGAGCAGTTCTTC. Protein sequence: CASSRGSGQSPYNEQFF.

This clone is medium-sized within its sample. The J gene is TRBJ2-7, the V gene TRBV7-9; D could derive from TRBD1 or TRBD2 (5 bases each). This CDR3 spans 14 amino acids. V was pared by 5 bases and J by 2 bases, with 13 bases between. The germline CDR1 and CDR2 sequences are SEHNR and FQNEAQ (reference sequence). CDR3 in amino acids: CASSAGTGTYEQYF. The CDR3 coding sequence is TGTGCCAGCAGCGCTGGGACGGGAACCTACGAGCAGTACTTC. The whole variable domain, filled in from reference TRBV7-9 and TRBJ2-7, reads DTGVSQNPRHKITKRGQNVTFRCDPISEHNRLYWYRQTLGQGPEFLTYFQNEAQLEKSRLLSDRFSAERPKGSFSTLEIQRTEQGDSAMYLCASSAGTGTYEQYFGPGTRLTVT.

The genes are TRBV19 and TRBJ2-1, with unresolved D. The CDR3 is made up of 13 amino acids. V dropped 6 bases and J dropped 0 bases, with 6 bases sitting between them. Germline V lookup: CDR1 LNHDA, CDR2 SQIVND (reference sequence). CDR3 nucleotide sequence: TGTGCCAGTAGGAGGTCCTCCTACAATGAGCAGTTCTTC. Its translation: CASRRSSYNEQFF.

The CDR3 spells CASSLSVYEQYF. The CDR3 bases are TGTGCCAGCAGCTTGTCGGTTTACGAGCAGTACTTC. The J gene is TRBJ2-7, the V gene TRBV5-8; unclear D gene. Trimming removed 1 base from V and 4 bases from J, with 6 bases in between. CDR1 SGHTS and CDR2 YDEGEE come from the germline V gene. The CDR3 runs 12 residues.

The count of this clone is one. The chain couples TRBV18 to TRBJ2-1; tentatively, D is TRBD2 (6 bases). CDR3 length: 16 amino acids. With 2 bases removed from V and 2 bases from J, the gap between germline ends came to 13 bases. CDR1 and CDR2 (germline): KGHSH, LQKENI. The CDR3 DNA follows: TGTGCCAGCTCACCAGGGGACGGGAGAACCTACAATGAGCAGTTCTTC. Protein: CASSPGDGRTYNEQFF.

V is TRBV29-1 and J is TRBJ2-4, with D tentatively TRBD2 (5 bases). CDR1 and CDR2 from the germline V gene are SQVTM and ANQGSEA. CDR3 size: 16 residues. V was pared by 1 base and J by 1 base, with 14 bases between. The CDR3 protein is CSVEVWERDAKNIQYF. The CDR3 nucleotides read TGCAGCGTTGAAGTCTGGGAGAGGGATGCCAAAAACATTCAGTACTTC. Based on the CDR3 plus reference TRBV29-1 and TRBJ2-4, the full variable domain is SAVISQKPSRDICQRGTSLTIQCQVDSQVTMMFWYRQQPGQSLTLIATANQGSEATYESGFVIDKFPISRPNLTFSTLTVSNMSPEDSSIYLCSVEVWERDAKNIQYFGAGTRLSVL.

This chain connects TRBV6-5 to TRBJ2-1; D is unclear. The CDR3 loop spans 14 amino acids. Germline CDR1 reads MNHEY; CDR2 reads SVGAGI. V was shortened by 0 bases and J by 8 bases, with 11 bases between the two germline ends. CDR3 residues: CASSYSKAAYEQFF. DNA of the CDR3: TGTGCCAGCAGTTACTCGAAGGCGGCATATGAGCAGTTCTTC.

The V call is TRBV28, the J call TRBJ2-3; 8 bases map to TRBD2. The CDR3 is made up of 14 amino acids. In germline, CDR1 is MDHEN, CDR2 SYDVKM. V lost 7 bases, J lost 8 bases, and 11 bases stayed unmatched. CDR3 sequence (DNA): TGTGCCAGCACAATAGCGGGGACTTACTTTACGCAGTATTTT. Amino acids: CASTIAGTYFTQYF.

CDR3 nucleotide sequence: TGTGCCAGTAGTATGGGAGCTAACTATGGCTACACCTTC. It is translated as CASSMGANYGYTF. The V and J genes are TRBV19 and TRBJ1-2; D is uncertain. CDR3 size: 13 residues. The V gene's germline CDR1 is LNHDA and CDR2 SQIVND (reference sequence). V lost 3 bases and J 0 bases, leaving 5 bases between the germline ends.

Here the CDR3 DNA reads TGTGCCAGCAGTGGTACCGCGAGGACTGAAGCTTTCTTT. Translation: CASSGTARTEAFF. The J gene is TRBJ1-1, the V gene TRBV6-6; D remains ambiguous. The V end lost 5 bases, the J end lost 5 bases, and 12 bases lay between the germline ends. The CDR3 length is 13 residues. Germline V gives CDR1 MNHNY, CDR2 SVGAGI (reference sequence).

The gene calls are TRBV19 and TRBJ1-1; a weak D match, TRBD1 (5 bases). Trimming stripped 4 bases from V and 3 bases from J, with 21 bases between. The CDR3 loop spans 17 amino acids. CDR1 is LNHDA and CDR2 is SQIVND in the germline V gene (reference sequence). The CDR3 bases are TGTGCCAGTAGTAAAGTAACTGGGGCATCCCAATACACTGAAGCTTTCTTT. This translates into CASSKVTGASQYTEAFF.

The gene calls are TRBV7-9 and TRBJ2-7, with 11 bases identical to TRBD2. The germline gives CDR1 SEHNR, CDR2 FQNEAQ (reference sequence). J gave up 2 bases and V 5 bases, and 8 bases lay outside the gene matches. The CDR3 spans 16 residues. CDR3 in amino acids: CASSLPTSGDAYEQYF. CDR3 DNA sequence: TGTGCCAGCAGCCTTCCGACTAGCGGGGATGCCTACGAGCAGTACTTC.

The chain employs TRBV2 and TRBJ2-7; 9 bases are a match to TRBD1. Trimming removed 6 bases from V and 3 bases from J; junction bases left unmatched: 12. This CDR3 spans 16 amino acids. Germline V lookup: CDR1 SNHLY, CDR2 FYNNEI. The CDR3, as DNA: TGTGCCAGCAGCAGTCAACGGGACAGGGTTAACTACGAGCAGTACTTC. As protein: CASSSQRDRVNYEQYF.

The chain combines TRBV27 with TRBJ2-2; 10 nucleotides align to TRBD2. Germline loops: CDR1 MNHEY, CDR2 SMNVEV (reference sequence). Unmatched junction bases numbered 5, after V lost 1 base and J lost 6 bases. This CDR3 contains 16 residues. The CDR3 sequence: CASSLYGLADAGELFF. The CDR3 bases are TGTGCCAGCAGTTTATACGGACTAGCGGACGCCGGGGAGCTGTTTTTT.

This chain links TRBV7-9 with TRBJ1-2; D gene uncertain. Germline lookup yields CDR1 SEHNR and CDR2 FQNEAQ (reference sequence). This CDR3 has 16 residues. V lost 5 bases to trimming and J lost 4 bases, with 20 bases between them. The CDR3 loop reads CASSLSEGGLFYGYTF. The CDR3 region has the DNA TGTGCCAGCAGCCTTTCGGAGGGAGGACTCTTCTATGGCTACACCTTC. Using reference TRBV7-9 and TRBJ1-2 for the parts outside the CDR3, the full variable domain is DTGVSQNPRHKITKRGQNVTFRCDPISEHNRLYWYRQTLGQGPEFLTYFQNEAQLEKSRLLSDRFSAERPKGSFSTLEIQRTEQGDSAMYLCASSLSEGGLFYGYTFGSGTRLTVV.

The chain employs TRBV28 and TRBJ2-3, with TRBD1 matching over 9 bases. After removal of 5 bases from V and 3 bases from J, the junction contained 9 bases not matched to a gene. The CDR3 spans 16 residues. Germline V CDR1 and CDR2: MDHEN, SYDVKM. The CDR3 DNA follows: TGTGCCAGCAGTCCCTTACAGGGGGCTTTGACAGATACGCAGTATTTT. This sequence encodes CASSPLQGALTDTQYF.

CDR3 in amino acids: CASSQVRRETQYF. CDR3 bases: TGCGCCAGCAGCCAAGTTAGGCGGGAGACCCAGTACTTC. This rearrangement joins TRBV4-1 to TRBJ2-5; D unresolved. With 1 base removed from V and 5 bases from J, the gap between germline ends came to 8 bases. Germline CDR1 reads MGHRA; CDR2 reads YSYEKL. There are 13 residues in the CDR3.

This chain links TRBV29-1 with TRBJ1-2; D unclear. Trimming stripped 6 bases from V and 5 bases from J, with 16 bases between. In germline, CDR1 is SQVTM, CDR2 ANQGSEA. The CDR3 has 13 residues. The CDR3 DNA sequence: TGCAGCGTCAGGACCGACCGAGGGTATGGCTACACCTTC. This encodes CSVRTDRGYGYTF. The full variable domain, rest sourced from reference TRBV29-1 and TRBJ1-2, is SAVISQKPSRDICQRGTSLTIQCQVDSQVTMMFWYRQQPGQSLTLIATANQGSEATYESGFVIDKFPISRPNLTFSTLTVSNMSPEDSSIYLCSVRTDRGYGYTFGSGTRLTVV.

The V and J genes are TRBV9 and TRBJ2-7; D may be TRBD2 (5 bases). Germline CDR1 is SGDLS and CDR2 is YYNGEE. The length of the CDR3 is 14 residues. The V and J ends lost 2 bases and 6 bases respectively, with 15 bases between them. The CDR3 DNA reads as TGTGCCAGCAGCGTGGGGAGATCAGAAGGCGAGCAGTACTTC. Protein: CASSVGRSEGEQYF.

This chain links TRBV5-1 with TRBJ2-7; 8 bases are a match to TRBD1. From germline, CDR1 is SGHRS and CDR2 YFSETQ. Trimming cost V 3 bases and J 3 bases; bases outside gene matches: 5. The CDR3 spans 14 residues. The DNA of the CDR3 is TGCGCCAGCAGCTCGGGACAGGTGATCTACGAGCAGTACTTC. This codes for CASSSGQVIYEQYF.

This CDR3 reads CASSIRDSGYEQYF. CDR3 nucleotides: TGTGCCAGTAGTATTAGGGACAGTGGATACGAGCAGTACTTC. This sequence joins TRBV19 and TRBJ2-7, with 7 bases aligning to TRBD1. This CDR3 spans 14 amino acids. Germline CDR1 is LNHDA and CDR2 is SQIVND (reference sequence). The junction had 6 bases not matched to a gene; V was cut back by 3 bases and J by 4 bases. Filled out from reference TRBV19 and TRBJ2-7, the complete variable domain reads DGGITQSPKYLFRKEGQNVTLSCEQNLNHDAMYWYRQDPGQGLRLIYYSQIVNDFQKGDIAEGYSVSREKKESFPLTVTSAQKNPTAFYLCASSIRDSGYEQYFGPGTRLTVT.

The rearrangement joins TRBV11-2 to TRBJ2-7; possible D gene TRBD1, 5 bases. V shed 1 base and J shed 9 bases, with 13 bases lying between them. CDR1 SGHAT and CDR2 FQNNGV come from the germline V gene. This CDR3 is 13 amino acids long. The CDR3 here is CASSLGAGSLQYF. The CDR3 region has the DNA TGTGCCAGCAGCTTAGGGGCAGGGTCGCTGCAGTACTTC.

The CDR3 spells CASSLPDTEAFF. CDR3 sequence (DNA): TGCGCCAGCAGCTTGCCAGACACTGAAGCTTTCTTT. V gene TRBV5-1 combines with J gene TRBJ1-1, with D hard to call. There are 12 residues in the CDR3. CDR1 is SGHRS and CDR2 is YFSETQ in the germline V gene. V was pared by 1 base and J by 3 bases, with 4 bases between.

V is TRBV30 and J is TRBJ1-1; a possible D gene is TRBD1 (6 bases). The germline CDR1 and CDR2 sequences are GTSNPN and SVGIG (reference sequence). Deletions cut 0 bases from V and 4 bases from J, with 12 bases between. The CDR3 has 14 residues. The CDR3 DNA is TGTGCCTGGAGTGTACTCAGGGGCACCACTGAAGCTTTCTTT. This gives the protein CAWSVLRGTTEAFF.

V usage is TRBV18 and J usage is TRBJ1-2, with TRBD1 as a possible D gene (5 bases). Trimming took off 0 bases at V and 1 base at J, with 9 bases between the two ends. The CDR3 extends over 15 amino acids. The V gene's germline CDR1 is KGHSH and CDR2 LQKENI. The CDR3 DNA sequence: TGTGCCAGCTCACCACCCATTGACAGTAACTATGGCTACACCTTC. Translated, it gives CASSPPIDSNYGYTF.

The chain couples TRBV7-9 to TRBJ1-5, with TRBD1 matching 9 bases. Germline CDR1 is SEHNR and CDR2 is FQNEAQ (reference sequence). The junction had 4 bases not matched to a gene; V was cut back by 4 bases and J by 6 bases. The CDR3 has 14 residues. Here the CDR3 DNA reads TGTGCCAGCAGCTCGGGACAGGGCATTCAGCCCCAGCATTTT. Translated, it gives CASSSGQGIQPQHF.

The sample holds one count of this clone. The gene calls are TRBV7-2 and TRBJ2-7; either TRBD1 or TRBD2 may supply D (6 bases each). This CDR3 spans 15 amino acids. V was clipped by 8 bases and J by 0 bases, with 17 bases between them. Per germline, CDR1 SGHTA and CDR2 FQGNSA. The DNA for the CDR3 is TGTGCCAGCCGCACCTGGGGGGCGCTCTCCTACGAGCAGTACTTC. Translation: CASRTWGALSYEQYF.

This clone was observed a single time. The chain has TRBV5-1 and TRBJ2-7, with 9 bases fitting TRBD1. Germline CDR1 reads SGHRS; CDR2 reads YFSETQ. The length of the CDR3 is 14 residues. With 3 bases clipped from V and 2 bases from J, the junction kept 3 bases outside the gene matches. CDR3 nucleotides: TGCGCCAGCAGCTCGACAGGGGGGCCCTACGAGCAGTACTTC. It encodes CASSSTGGPYEQYF.

V is TRBV18 and J is TRBJ2-1, with TRBD2 matching over 7 bases. CDR3 size: 15 residues. V trimming: 3 bases; J trimming: 4 bases; junction bases outside the gene matches: 6. The germline V gene encodes CDR1 KGHSH and CDR2 LQKENI. CDR3 region: CASSPSGRPYNEQFF. CDR3 sequence (DNA): TGTGCCAGCTCACCGTCCGGGAGGCCATACAATGAGCAGTTCTTC.

In DNA, the CDR3 is TGTGCCAGCAGCCCCCAGACAGGGCCCCACTATGGCTACACCTTC. Translated: CASSPQTGPHYGYTF. The chain has TRBV9 and TRBJ1-2; TRBD1 matches at 7 bases. With V trimmed by 4 bases and J by 3 bases, 9 bases remained unmatched. The CDR3 contains 15 residues. The germline V gene has CDR1 SGDLS and CDR2 YYNGEE.

V usage is TRBV6-5 and J usage is TRBJ1-3; 9 nucleotides match TRBD1. This CDR3 has 15 amino acids. With V trimmed by 5 bases and J by 2 bases, 4 bases remained unmatched. Germline lookup yields CDR1 MNHEY and CDR2 SVGAGI. The CDR3 nucleotides are TGTGCCAGCAGTCTCTACAGGGGGCCTGGAAACACCATATATTTT. Residues: CASSLYRGPGNTIYF.

The genes are TRBV19 and TRBJ2-7; TRBD2 is a possible D gene (5 bases). The germline CDR1 and CDR2 sequences are LNHDA and SQIVND (reference sequence). The CDR3 spans 14 residues. Trimming removed 2 bases from V and 3 bases from J, with 11 bases in between. CDR3 residues: CASSIRAGVYEQYF. CDR3 coding DNA: TGTGCCAGTAGTATACGGGCGGGCGTCTACGAGCAGTACTTC.